A single T cell receptor beta chain is shown here with its context. Its antigen is not known. Germline V CDR1 and CDR2: SQVTM, ANQGSEA. Trimming shortened V by 3 bases and J by 4 bases, and 12 bases separated the two germline ends. CDR3 length: 13 amino acids. Whoever was chosen for sequencing had shown CD8+CD57+ cell expansion by flow cytometry. The patients all had a severe acquired aplastic anemia diagnosis. Patients were treatment-naive when blood was sampled. The data derive from a study of CD8+CD57+ T cells in acquired aplastic anemia. Background on the study: Roughly 3 ug was the average amount of DNA from sorted CD4+ and CD8+ cells.

Study conclusions and caveats: It was found that nearly 30 CD8+ CDR3 sequences were shared between patients and controls.

CDR3 and TCR beta VDJ profiling relied on a genomic DNA template. A single record per CDR3 protein comes from TCRdb applying MiXCR to the reads. The table lists under 350,000 distinct CDR3 sequences, about three fifths of them singletons, with under 1.5% in the top ten. The source material was sorted CD4+, CD8+, or CD8+CD57+ T cells (not recorded which) from PBMCs. V usage is TRBV29-1 and J usage is TRBJ1-1; D might be TRBD1 (5 bases). The source is a human donor with aplastic anemia. CDR3 sequence (DNA): TGCAGCGTTGAGGGGCAAATGGGCACTGAAGCTTTCTTT. As protein: CSVEGQMGTEAFF.